This T cell receptor beta chain was identified during a study of CD8 T cells in Susac syndrome. Stable or active relapsing-remitting multiple sclerosis, untreated and meeting revised McDonald criteria, defined the controls. Isolation of CD8+ and CD4+ T cells was performed negatively, whereas enrichment of TEMRA cells was done by FACS. This clonotype turned up a few times. This CDR3 is built from 12 residues. Trimming stripped 1 base from V and 7 bases from J, with 8 bases between. From germline, CDR1 is SGHRS and CDR2 YFSETQ. Reverse transcription of roughly 0.5 to 1 ug RNA used random hexamers. TCRdb re-called the immunoSEQ multiplex PCR reads through MiXCR, storing one row per CDR3 protein. The sample shows approximately 300,000 distinct CDR3 sequences, approximately 85% of them seen only once.

The source of this sequence is a human donor with multiple sclerosis. The J gene is TRBJ1-1, the V gene TRBV5-1, with D maybe TRBD1 (5 bases). Specimen: CD8+ T cells from PBMCs. CDR3 loop: CASSLRQGEAFF. In nucleotides, the CDR3 is TGCGCCAGCAGCTTGAGGCAGGGTGAAGCTTTCTTT.